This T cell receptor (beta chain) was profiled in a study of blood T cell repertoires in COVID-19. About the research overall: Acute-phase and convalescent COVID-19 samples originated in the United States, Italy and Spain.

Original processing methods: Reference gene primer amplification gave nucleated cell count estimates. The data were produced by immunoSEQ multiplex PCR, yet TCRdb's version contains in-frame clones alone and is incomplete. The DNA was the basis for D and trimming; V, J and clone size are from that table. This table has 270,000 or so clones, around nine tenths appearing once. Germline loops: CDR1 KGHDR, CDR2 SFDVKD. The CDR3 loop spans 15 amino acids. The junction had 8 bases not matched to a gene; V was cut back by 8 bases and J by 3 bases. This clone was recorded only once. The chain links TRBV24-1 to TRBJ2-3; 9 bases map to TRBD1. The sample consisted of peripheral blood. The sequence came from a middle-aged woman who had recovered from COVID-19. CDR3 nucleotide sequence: TGTGCCACCAAGGGGACAGGGTTGAAAACAGATACGCAGTATTTT. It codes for CATKGTGLKTDTQYF.